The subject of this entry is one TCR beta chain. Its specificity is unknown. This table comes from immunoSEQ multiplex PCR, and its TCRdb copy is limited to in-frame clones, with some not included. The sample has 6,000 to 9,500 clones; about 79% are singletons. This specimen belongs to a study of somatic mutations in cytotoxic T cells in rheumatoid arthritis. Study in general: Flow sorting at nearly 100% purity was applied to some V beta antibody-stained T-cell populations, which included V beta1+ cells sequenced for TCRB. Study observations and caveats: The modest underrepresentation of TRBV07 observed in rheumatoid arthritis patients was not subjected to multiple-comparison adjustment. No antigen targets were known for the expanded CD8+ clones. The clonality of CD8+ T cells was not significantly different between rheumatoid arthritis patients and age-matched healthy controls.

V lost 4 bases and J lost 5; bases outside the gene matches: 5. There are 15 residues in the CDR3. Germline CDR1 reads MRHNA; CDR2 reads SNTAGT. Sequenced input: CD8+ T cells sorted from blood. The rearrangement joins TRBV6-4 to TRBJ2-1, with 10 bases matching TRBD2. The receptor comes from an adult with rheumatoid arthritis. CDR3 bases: TGTGCCAGCAGTGCCCGGACTAGCGGAGACAATGAGCAGTTCTTC. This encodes CASSARTSGDNEQFF.